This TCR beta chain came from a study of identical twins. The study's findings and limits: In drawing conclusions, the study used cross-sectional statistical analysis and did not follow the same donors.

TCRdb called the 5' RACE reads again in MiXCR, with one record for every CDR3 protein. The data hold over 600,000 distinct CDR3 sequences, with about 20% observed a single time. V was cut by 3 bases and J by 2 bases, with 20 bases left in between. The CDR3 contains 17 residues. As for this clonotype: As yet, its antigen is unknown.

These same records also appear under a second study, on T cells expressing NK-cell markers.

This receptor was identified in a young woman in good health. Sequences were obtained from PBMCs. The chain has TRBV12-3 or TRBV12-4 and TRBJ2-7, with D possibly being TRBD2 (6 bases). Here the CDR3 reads CASSFIPRGGAPYEQYF. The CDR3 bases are TGTGCCAGCAGTTTTATCCCTAGAGGCGGGGCCCCCTACGAGCAGTACTTC.